This T cell receptor beta chain stems from a study of T cell responses to AZD1222 COVID-19 vaccine. Notes on the study in general: The number of AZD1222 recipients seropositive at baseline was only five to seven. Donors were largely white British and mainly female; clonal diversity was possibly underestimated.

Method: immunoSEQ multiplex PCR; TCRdb's copy keeps in-frame clones and lacks some. The table shows around 120,000 clones, with about 90% occurring only once. The V and J ends lost 2 bases and 1 base, in that order; junction bases with no gene match: 2. Germline-derived CDR1 and CDR2 are SNHLY and FYNNEI. The CDR3 sequence is 15 residues long. Remarks on this clone: Its antigen is undetermined.

The sequence derives from an adult in good health. This rearrangement joins TRBV2 to TRBJ2-1, with TRBD2 matching over 7 bases. The source material was peripheral blood, sampled on day 0 of AZD1222 vaccination. CDR3 residues: CASSENGGSYNEQFF. The CDR3 bases are TGTGCCAGCAGTGAAAACGGGGGGTCCTACAATGAGCAGTTCTTC.